This T cell receptor (beta chain) was retrieved from a study of response to subunit inactivated influenza vaccine. In this sample, this clonotype turned up many times. No antigen is known for it. Germline loops: CDR1 SQVTM, CDR2 ANQGSEA. The V gene lost 4 bases and the J gene lost 0 bases, with 4 bases spanning the gap. This CDR3 has 13 amino acids. Study-wide results and limits: With each seasonal influenza vaccination, the authors suggested, few new T cells are recruited.

TCRdb redid the calling of the RT-PCR reads with MiXCR, one entry per CDR3 protein. The sample carries roughly 500,000 distinct CDR3 sequences, approximately 16% recorded once. This sequence was found in a man aged 50-75 years who received an inactivated influenza vaccine. The material was CD4+ T cells sorted from PBMCs, obtained about 24 months after vaccination. The chain uses TRBV29-1 and TRBJ2-6, with D hard to call. CDR3 nucleotide sequence: TGCAGCGTTGTTGGCTCTGGGGCCAACGTCCTGACTTTC. It yields the protein CSVVGSGANVLTF.